Listed here are 12 T cell receptor beta chains from one sample, sequenced in a study of blood T cells in healthy people across ages. The authors ran a second PCR of 7 to 11 cycles using a sample-barcoded 5' primer and a J-beta primer mix. TCRdb recomputed calls from the 5' RACE reads with MiXCR, one row per CDR3 protein. The sample carries approximately 810,000 distinct CDR3 sequences, roughly 35% recorded once. The sample was blood. All receptors derive from a young man in good health.

This clonotype showed up just a few times. The chain recombines TRBV5-1 with TRBJ2-7; 10 nucleotides align to TRBD1. The CDR3 spans 17 residues. V trimming: 0 bases; J trimming: 5 bases; junction bases outside the gene matches: 11. Germline CDR1 and CDR2: SGHRS and YFSETQ. The CDR3 bases are TGCGCCAGCAGCTTGGCCAAAGTCCGGGACAGGGGCCACGAGCAGTACTTC. Translated, it gives CASSLAKVRDRGHEQYF.

The V gene is TRBV24-1, the J gene TRBJ2-1; the match to TRBD2 covers 8 bases. The end of the DNA aligns better with TRBJ2-7, so the J call may be wrong. The CDR3 consists of 17 residues. The germline V gene encodes CDR1 KGHDR and CDR2 SFDVKD. The CDR3 is CATSDSSAGGSYNEQYF. As DNA, the CDR3 is TGTGCCACCAGTGATTCCTCGGCGGGGGGCTCCTACAATGAGCAGTACTTC.

This clonotype was counted a few times. The V and J genes are TRBV7-9 and TRBJ2-3, with a tentative D call TRBD1 (5 bases). Trimming shortened V by 1 base and J by 5 bases, and 7 bases separated the two germline ends. In germline, CDR1 is SEHNR, CDR2 FQNEAQ (reference sequence). The CDR3 runs 13 residues. In nucleotides, the CDR3 is TGTGCCAGCAGCTTAGAAGGGGTAGATACGCAGTATTTT. It yields the protein CASSLEGVDTQYF.

This chain joins TRBV2 and TRBJ2-1, with 9 nucleotides matching TRBD1. Germline V lookup: CDR1 SNHLY, CDR2 FYNNEI. The ends lost 7 bases at V and 5 bases at J; junction bases unmatched: 6. The CDR3 length is 14 residues. CDR3: CASMKGTGNNEQFF. CDR3 sequence (DNA): TGTGCCAGCATGAAGGGGACAGGGAACAATGAGCAGTTCTTC.

The chain couples TRBV4-1 to TRBJ1-6; no clear D. The CDR3 has 14 residues. Germline V gene lookup returns CDR1 MGHRA and CDR2 YSYEKL. V shed 4 bases and J shed 6 bases, with 10 bases lying between them. CDR3 in DNA: TGCGCCAGCAGCCTGGGGAGCCTTAATTCACCCCTCCACTTT. It codes for CASSLGSLNSPLHF.

This clonotype was seen only a few times. This chain links TRBV20-1 with TRBJ1-5; 9 nucleotides match TRBD1. Losses at the gene ends were 0 bases for V and 2 bases for J; bases not matched to a gene: 5. The CDR3 is 16 residues long. In germline, CDR1 is DFQATT, CDR2 SNEGSKA (reference sequence). CDR3 residues: CSARDTGGAGNQPQHF. The CDR3 nucleotides are TGCAGTGCTAGAGATACAGGGGGCGCGGGCAATCAGCCCCAGCATTTT.

This clonotype was seen repeatedly, ten times or more. This chain uses TRBV20-1 with TRBJ2-3; D not resolved. This CDR3 has 14 residues. The germline CDR1 and CDR2 sequences are DFQATT and SNEGSKA (reference sequence). Trimming left V 1 base short and J 6 bases short, with 14 bases between. The CDR3 here is CSARAPSLLDTQYF. Here the CDR3 DNA reads TGCAGTGCTAGAGCGCCAAGCCTCCTTGATACGCAGTATTTT.

This clonotype was found a few times. The chain uses TRBV20-1 and TRBJ2-2; a weak D match, TRBD2 (5 bases). Trimming cost V 6 bases and J 2 bases, with 13 bases left between them. Germline CDR1 DFQATT, CDR2 SNEGSKA (reference sequence). The CDR3 covers 14 residues. The CDR3 DNA reads TGCAGTGCCACTGGGAGCTATAACACCGGGGAGCTGTTTTTT. Protein product: CSATGSYNTGELFF.

This chain uses TRBV20-1 with TRBJ2-6; 9 bases are a match to TRBD1. CDR1 and CDR2 (germline): DFQATT, SNEGSKA (reference sequence). The CDR3 covers 17 residues. V shed 3 bases and J 4 bases; nucleotides not matched to a gene: 10. CDR3 sequence reads: CSASPGTGLGGANVLTF. For the CDR3, the DNA is TGCAGTGCTAGCCCCGGGACAGGGCTGGGAGGGGCCAACGTCCTGACTTTC.

This clonotype was counted only a few times. Here the CDR3 reads CASSQSGGAERNEQFF. CDR3 DNA sequence: TGCGCCAGCAGCCAGAGCGGGGGGGCCGAGAGGAATGAGCAGTTCTTC. The J gene is TRBJ2-1, the V gene TRBV4-1; TRBD2 agrees at 10 bases. The CDR3 is 16 amino acids. Germline trimming cut 3 bases from V and 7 bases from J; bases unmatched to any gene: 9. The V gene's germline CDR1 is MGHRA and CDR2 YSYEKL.

This clonotype has only a few counts. The chain carries TRBV5-1 and TRBJ1-4; no reliable D call. Germline values: CDR1 SGHRS, CDR2 YFSETQ. The V end was cut by 0 bases, the J end by 0 bases, with 6 bases between. This CDR3 is built from 15 residues. The CDR3 DNA reads TGCGCCAGCAGCTTGGCCTTTGCAACTAATGAAAAACTGTTTTTT. Protein product: CASSLAFATNEKLFF. The full variable domain, completed using reference TRBV5-1 and TRBJ1-4, is KAGVTQTPRYLIKTRGQQVTLSCSPISGHRSVSWYQQTPGQGLQFLFEYFSETQRNKGNFPGRFSGRQFSNSRSEMNVSTLELGDSALYLCASSLAFATNEKLFFGSGTQLSVL.

This clonotype has a count of ten or more. The rearrangement joins TRBV7-9 to TRBJ1-2, with 7 nucleotides matching TRBD1. The CDR3 consists of 14 residues. Germline trimming cut 6 bases from V and 1 base from J; bases unmatched to any gene: 5. CDR1 is SEHNR and CDR2 is FQNEAQ in the germline V gene (reference sequence). The CDR3 nucleotides read TGTGCCAGCAGTACCGGGACAGATAACTATGGCTACACCTTC. Its translation: CASSTGTDNYGYTF.